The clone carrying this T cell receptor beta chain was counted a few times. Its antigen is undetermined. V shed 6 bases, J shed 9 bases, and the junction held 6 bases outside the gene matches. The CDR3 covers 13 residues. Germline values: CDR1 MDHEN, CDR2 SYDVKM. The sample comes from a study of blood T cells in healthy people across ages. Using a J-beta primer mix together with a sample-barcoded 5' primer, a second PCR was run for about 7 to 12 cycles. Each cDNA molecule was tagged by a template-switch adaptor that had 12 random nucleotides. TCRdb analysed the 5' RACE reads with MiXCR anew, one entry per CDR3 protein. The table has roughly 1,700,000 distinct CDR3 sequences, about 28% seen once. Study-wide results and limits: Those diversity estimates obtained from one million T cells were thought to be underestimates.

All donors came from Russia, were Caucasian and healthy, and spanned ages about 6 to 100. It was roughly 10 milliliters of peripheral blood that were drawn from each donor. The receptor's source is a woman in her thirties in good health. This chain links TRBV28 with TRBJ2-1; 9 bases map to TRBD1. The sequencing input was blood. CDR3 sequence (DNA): TGTGCCAGCAGGAAGTGGACAGGGGCTGAGCAGTTCTTC. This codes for CASRKWTGAEQFF.